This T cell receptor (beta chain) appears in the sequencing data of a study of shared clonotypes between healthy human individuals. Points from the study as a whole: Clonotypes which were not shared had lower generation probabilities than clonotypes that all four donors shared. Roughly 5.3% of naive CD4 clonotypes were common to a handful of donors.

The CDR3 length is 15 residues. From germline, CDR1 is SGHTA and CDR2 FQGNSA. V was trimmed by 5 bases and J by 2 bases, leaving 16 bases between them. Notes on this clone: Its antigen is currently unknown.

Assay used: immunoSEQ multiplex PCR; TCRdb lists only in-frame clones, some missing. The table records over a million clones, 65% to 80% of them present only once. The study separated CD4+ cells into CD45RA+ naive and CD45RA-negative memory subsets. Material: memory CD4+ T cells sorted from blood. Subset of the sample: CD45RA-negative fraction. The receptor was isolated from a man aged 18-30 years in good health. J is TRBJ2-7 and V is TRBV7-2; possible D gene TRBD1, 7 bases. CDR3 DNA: TGTGCCAGCAGCCTGGAGGGGGCGCGAGCCTACGAGCAGTACTTC. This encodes CASSLEGARAYEQYF.